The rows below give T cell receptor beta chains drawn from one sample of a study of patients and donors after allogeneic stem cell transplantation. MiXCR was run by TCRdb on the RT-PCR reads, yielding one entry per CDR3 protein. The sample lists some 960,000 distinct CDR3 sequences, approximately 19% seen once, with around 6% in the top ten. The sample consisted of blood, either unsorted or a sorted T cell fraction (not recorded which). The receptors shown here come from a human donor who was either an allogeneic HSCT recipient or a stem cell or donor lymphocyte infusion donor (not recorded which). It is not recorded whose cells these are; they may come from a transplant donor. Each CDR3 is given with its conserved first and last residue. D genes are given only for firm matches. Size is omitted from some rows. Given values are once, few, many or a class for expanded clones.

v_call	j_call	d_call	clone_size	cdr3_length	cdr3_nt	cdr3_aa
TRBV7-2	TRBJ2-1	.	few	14	TGTGCCAGCAGTAGGGACGGCTCCTACAATGAGCAGTTCTTC	CASSRDGSYNEQFF
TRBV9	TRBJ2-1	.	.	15	TGTGCCAGCAGCGTAGCTACTTTATTAAGTAATGAGCAGTTCTTC	CASSVATLLSNEQFF
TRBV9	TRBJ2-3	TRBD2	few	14	TGTGCCAGCGGCGGGACTAGCGGCACAGATACGCAGTATTTT	CASGGTSGTDTQYF
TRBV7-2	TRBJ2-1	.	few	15	TGTGCCACCCGGACGCACAGATTAACCTACAATGAGCAGTTCTTC	CATRTHRLTYNEQFF
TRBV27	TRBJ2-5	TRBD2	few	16	TGTGCCAGCAGCCTAAGGCTAGCGGGGGACGAGGAGACCCAGTACTTC	CASSLRLAGDEETQYF
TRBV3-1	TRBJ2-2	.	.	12	TGTGCCAGCCAGGGAATAAGCGGGGAGCTGTTTTTT	CASQGISGELFF
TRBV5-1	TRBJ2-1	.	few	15	TGCGCCAGCAGCTTGGGGGACCCAGGATCCAATGAGCAGTTCTTC	CASSLGDPGSNEQFF
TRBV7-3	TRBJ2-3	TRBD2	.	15	TGTGCCAGCAGCTCCCTAGCGGGAATGTCAGATACGCAGTATTTT	CASSSLAGMSDTQYF
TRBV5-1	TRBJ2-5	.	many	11	TGTGCCAGCAGTGTTAAGGAGACCCAGTACTTC	CASSVKETQYF
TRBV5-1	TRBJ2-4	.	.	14	TGCGCCAGCAGCTTGGGTTCAGGGGGGAACATTCAGTACTTC	CASSLGSGGNIQYF
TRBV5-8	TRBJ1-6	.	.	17	TGTGCCAGCAGCCCCTGGATTCTTCCGAACAGTTATTCACCCCTCCACTTT	CASSPWILPNSYSPLHF
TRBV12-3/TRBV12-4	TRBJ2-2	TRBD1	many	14	TGTGCCAGCAGCCCTACAGGGGCAGCCGGGGAGCTGTTTTTT	CASSPTGAAGELFF
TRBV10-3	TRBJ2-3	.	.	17	TGTGCCATCAGAAGTGATTGGAGCTCGGGGGACACAGATACGCAGTATTTT	CAIRSDWSSGDTDTQYF
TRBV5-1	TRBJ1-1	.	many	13	TGCGCCAGCAGCTTGGCGGTCTACACTGAAGCTTTCTTT	CASSLAVYTEAFF
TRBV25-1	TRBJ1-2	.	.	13	TGTGCCAGCAGTGAATACAGGGGATATGGCTACACCTTC	CASSEYRGYGYTF
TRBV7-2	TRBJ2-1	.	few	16	TGTACCAGCAGCTTAGTTGGCGGGGAAATACGGGGTGAGCAGTTCTTC	CTSSLVGGEIRGEQFF
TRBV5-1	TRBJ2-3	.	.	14	TGCGCCAGCAGCGCCGTGAGAGAGACAGATACGCAGTATTTT	CASSAVRETDTQYF
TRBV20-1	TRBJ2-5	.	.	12	TGCAGTGCCCCGACAGGTCTGGAGACCCAGTACTTC	CSAPTGLETQYF
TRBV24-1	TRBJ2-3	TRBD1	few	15	TGTGCCACCAGGAAGGGACAGGGGACAACAGATACGCAGTATTTT	CATRKGQGTTDTQYF
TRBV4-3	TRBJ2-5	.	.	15	TGCGCCAGCAGCCAAGAAGGGTCCTACGGGGAGACCCAGTACTTC	CASSQEGSYGETQYF
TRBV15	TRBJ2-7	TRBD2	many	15	TGTGCCACCAGCAGATTAGCGGGGGGCTACTACGAGCAGTACTTC	CATSRLAGGYYEQYF
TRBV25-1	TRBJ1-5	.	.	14	TGTGCCAGCAGTGAAATGGAGGGTAATCAGCCCCAGCATTTT	CASSEMEGNQPQHF
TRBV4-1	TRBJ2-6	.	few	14	TGCGCCAGCAAGGGTTACTCTGGGGCCAACGTCCTGACTTTC	CASKGYSGANVLTF
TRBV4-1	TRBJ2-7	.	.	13	TGCGCCACCACCGACAAGGACGGGAACGAGCAGTACTTC	CATTDKDGNEQYF
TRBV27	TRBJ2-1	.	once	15	TGTGCCAGTAGCCCGTTCGGCGGGCGCTACAATGAGCAGTTCTTC	CASSPFGGRYNEQFF
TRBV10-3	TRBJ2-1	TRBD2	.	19	TGTGCCATCAGTGAGCTCCGAGCGGGAGGGCCACGTGACTACAATGAGCAGTTCTTC	CAISELRAGGPRDYNEQFF
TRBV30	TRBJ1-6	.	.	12	TGTGCCTGGGGGGGCGATAATTCACCCCTCCACTTT	CAWGGDNSPLHF
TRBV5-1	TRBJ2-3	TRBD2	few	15	TGCGCCAGCAGCACCGGACTAGCGGGGGTAGATACGCAGTATTTT	CASSTGLAGVDTQYF
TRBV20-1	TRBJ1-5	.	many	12	TGCAGTGCTAAAAGGGTACCTCAGCCCCAGCATTTT	CSAKRVPQPQHF
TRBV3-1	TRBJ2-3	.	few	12	TGTGCCAGCACCTCAGGACCAGATACGCAGTATTTT	CASTSGPDTQYF
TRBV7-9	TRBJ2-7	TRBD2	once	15	TGTGCCAGCAATACTTTGGCGGGAGGCTCCTACGAGCAGTACTTC	CASNTLAGGSYEQYF
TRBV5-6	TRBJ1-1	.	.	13	TGTGCCAGCAGCTCAACACAGGCCACTGAAGCTTTCTTT	CASSSTQATEAFF
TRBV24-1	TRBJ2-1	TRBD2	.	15	TGTGCCACCAGTGATTTAGGGACTAGCCGCAATGAGCAGTTCTTC	CATSDLGTSRNEQFF
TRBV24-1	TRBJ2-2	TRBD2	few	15	TGTGCCACCAGTTGGGAGGGCCCCAACACCGGGGAGCTGTTTTTT	CATSWEGPNTGELFF
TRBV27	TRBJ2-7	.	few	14	TGTGCCAGCAGTTTTGTCCACGGTGCCTACGAGCAGTACTTC	CASSFVHGAYEQYF
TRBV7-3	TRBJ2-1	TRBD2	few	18	TGTGCCAGCAGCCCTAAACCCTTTAGAGCGGGAAGGGGCAATGAGCAGTTCTTC	CASSPKPFRAGRGNEQFF
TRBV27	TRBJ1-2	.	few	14	TGTGCCAGCAGTTTGAGGTTGGGACTCGGGGGCTACACCTTC	CASSLRLGLGGYTF
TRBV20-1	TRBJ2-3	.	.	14	TGCAGTGCTAGGCCCGCCAGCAACACAGATACGCAGTATTTT	CSARPASNTDTQYF
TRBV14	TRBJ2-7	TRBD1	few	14	TGTGCCAGCAGCAAATACACTCAGGGGGACGAGCAGTACTTC	CASSKYTQGDEQYF
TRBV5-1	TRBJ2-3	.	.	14	TGCGCCAGCAGCTTGGGGGGGCAGGGAGATACGCAGTATTTT	CASSLGGQGDTQYF
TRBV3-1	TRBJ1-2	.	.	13	TGTGCCAGCAGCGGAGTGGGGAGCTATGGCTACACCTTC	CASSGVGSYGYTF
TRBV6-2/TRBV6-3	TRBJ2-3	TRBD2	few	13	TGTGCCAGCGGACTAGCGGGGCCAGATACGCAGTATTTT	CASGLAGPDTQYF
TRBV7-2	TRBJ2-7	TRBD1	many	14	TGTGCCAGCAGCTTAGTGGGGACAGGATACGAGCAGTACTTC	CASSLVGTGYEQYF
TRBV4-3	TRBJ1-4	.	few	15	TGCGCCAGCAGCCGTGACGGGACTGTAGATGAAAAACTGTTTTTT	CASSRDGTVDEKLFF
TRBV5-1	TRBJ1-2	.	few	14	TGCGCCAGCAGCTTGAGTCAGGGGATCTATGGCTACACCTTC	CASSLSQGIYGYTF
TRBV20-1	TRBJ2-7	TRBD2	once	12	TGCAGTGCGGGGACTAGTACCTACGAGCAGTACTTC	CSAGTSTYEQYF
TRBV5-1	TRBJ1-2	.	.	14	TGCGCCAGCAGCTCCTCGACAGCCTCGGATGGCTACACCTTC	CASSSSTASDGYTF